Listed below are T cell receptor beta chains from one sample, sequenced in a study of cytomegalovirus exposure and HLA in healthy donors. Assay used: immunoSEQ multiplex PCR; TCRdb lists only in-frame clones, some missing. The sample has about 200,000 clones, 82% seen once; the top ten hold around 0.1%. Sample: PBMCs. These receptors all stem from a boy between 2 and 10 years old in good health and CMV-seronegative. CDR3s include the opening cysteine and the closing phenylalanine or tryptophan.

length	V	CDR3
15	TRBV7-2	CASSFLVTSTDTQYF
15	TRBV2	CASKPGHTSTDTQYF
13	TRBV5-4	CACSSGVTDTQYF
14	TRBV5-4	CASSLAQSTDTQYF
14	TRBV7-6	CASTPGGAGTEAFF
13	TRBV6-1	CATSTVQSTEQYF
13	TRBV18	CASSAGNNQPQHF
15	TRBV6-1	CASLRQTGRFDGYTF
14	TRBV5-6	CASSKMDSSYEQYF
13	TRBV4-1	CASSVTGLGGYTF
19	TRBV2	CASSDLGLAGAAHPYEQYF
16	TRBV19	CASSDQATGGNQPQHF
16	TRBV9	CASSPRTGPAGNTIYF
16	TRBV6-6	CASSQAGSGGANIQYF
16	TRBV5-6	CASTPQGQGAWYGYTF
13	TRBV6-1	CASTILQGPKEVF
14	TRBV7-9	CASSSLGGGNTIYF
13	TRBV14	CASSRRTGDGYTF
14	TRBV5-1	CASSFSGTDETQYF
16	TRBV4-3	CASSQESGVSNNIQYF
13	TRBV19	CASSIRTDQPQHF
15	TRBV7-9	CASSRRGRVLDEQFF
12	TRBV18	CASSPRDRGYTF
13	TRBV9	CASSGENTDTQYF
13	TRBV5-5	CASSFFYNEKLFF
14	TRBV2	CASSTRSQNEKLFF
13	TRBV4-3	CASSPHKNQPQHF
14	TRBV7-2	CASSLGRSSYEQYF
18	TRBV5-1	CASSLARLAGGPLGELFF
16	TRBV19	CASSTGGYPLGDTQYF
12	TRBV25-1	CASSESQVGYTF
16	TRBV5-1	CASSLADRVSSYEQYF
14	TRBV9	CASSLSSTNEKLFF
14	TRBV2	CASAQGNSGNTIYF
13	TRBV7-2	CASSPRTGDGYTF
15	TRBV6-6	CASSPQGGKSGEQFF
16	TRBV4-1	CASSHDVDRVAEKLFF
19	TRBV19	CASSFLRSGGAPRRTEAFF
14	TRBV28	CASSFETTRYGYTF
16	TRBV7-9	CASSQGSVFMNTEAFF
14	TRBV2	CASSLQAYQETQYF
14	TRBV6-1	CASSIGQEFTEAFF
13	TRBV2	CAGAVGQHYEQYF
13	TRBV2	CASRKEGNTEAFF
14	TRBV7-2	CASSPAGGNTEAFF
13	TRBV15	CATSWGVSSPLHF
11	TRBV5-1	CASSFGRGYTF
13	TRBV5-4	CASSLQGGAEAFF
14	TRBV7-3	CASSPGAGTDTQYF
15	TRBV15	CATSRLQTASYEQYF
17	TRBV19	CASSIKGIGTGVQPQHF